These 10 T cell receptor beta chains share one sample of origin, sequenced in a study of blood T cells in healthy people across ages (dated by TCRdb to the mid-2010s). Libraries were constructed by 5' RACE. Sequenced on an Illumina HiSeq 2500. A second roughly 6 to 11 cycle PCR used a sample-barcoded 5' primer and a J-beta primer mix. TCRdb reran the public reads through fastp at Q25 and MiXCR, keeping productive beta chains. Each CDR3 protein gets just one entry, which takes the most common genes and DNA from the rows behind it. Here the sample has fewer than 750,000 distinct CDR3 sequences; more than 45% occur a single time. Approximately 25% of the sample rests with the top ten. Sequenced input: blood. All receptors derive from an elderly man in good health.

J is TRBJ2-5 and V is TRBV20-1; D uncertain. This CDR3 is 15 amino acids long. V gave up 7 bases and J gave up 3 bases, with 21 bases separating them. Germline V CDR1 and CDR2: DFQATT, SNEGSKA (reference sequence). The CDR3: CSVHPGGRGKETQYF. CDR3 bases: TGCAGTGTTCACCCGGGCGGCAGAGGAAAAGAGACCCAGTACTTC.

The chain joins TRBV6-1 to TRBJ2-1; D gene unclear. V gave up 5 bases and J gave up 5 bases, with 7 bases separating them. Germline V gene sequence: CDR1 MNHNS, CDR2 SASEGT. This CDR3 is 12 amino acids long. The DNA for the CDR3 is TGTGCCAGCAGTTATCTCAACAATGAGCAGTTCTTC. This gives the protein CASSYLNNEQFF.

The CDR3 nucleotides are TGTGCCAGCAGCCCTAGCGGGTCCGGGCTGGCGGGTGAGCAGTTCTTC. Its protein product is CASSPSGSGLAGEQFF. The V gene is TRBV7-8, the J gene TRBJ2-1; 8 bases line up with TRBD2. CDR1 SGHVS and CDR2 FQNEAQ come from the germline V gene. This CDR3 is built from 16 residues. Trimming at V came to 5 bases and at J to 9 bases, leaving 15 bases not matched to a gene.

In this sample, this clonotype turned up many times. The chain uses TRBV7-2 and TRBJ2-7, with D unresolved. Per germline, CDR1 SGHTA and CDR2 FQGNSA. CDR3 length: 12 amino acids. The germline V and J ends were trimmed by 2 bases and 6 bases, with 8 bases remaining between them. The CDR3 region is CASSLSWGEQYF. The CDR3 DNA reads as TGTGCCAGCAGCTTATCATGGGGCGAGCAGTACTTC.

The CDR3 region has the DNA TGCGCCAGCAGCTGGTTGCAGGGGGGGCAAGAGACCCAGTACTTC. This encodes CASSWLQGGQETQYF. The V gene is TRBV5-1, the J gene TRBJ2-5; D tentatively reads TRBD1 or TRBD2 (7 bases each). This CDR3 has 15 residues. V lost 3 bases to trimming and J lost 2 bases, with 14 bases between them. Germline loops: CDR1 SGHRS, CDR2 YFSETQ.

This clonotype was observed a handful of times. The chain combines TRBV6-1 with TRBJ2-2, with 10 bases aligning to TRBD1. Germline V CDR1 and CDR2: MNHNS, SASEGT. V lost 7 bases, J lost 0 bases, and 11 bases stayed unmatched. The CDR3 extends over 18 amino acids. Here the CDR3 reads CASTLGQGFVSNTGELFF. DNA of the CDR3: TGTGCCAGCACCTTGGGACAGGGGTTTGTGTCGAACACCGGGGAGCTGTTTTTT.

The chain has TRBV7-9 and TRBJ2-1; D possibly corresponds to TRBD2 (6 bases). This CDR3 is 14 amino acids long. Trimming removed 10 bases from V and 4 bases from J, with 17 bases in between. CDR1 is SEHNR, CDR2 FQNEAQ, per germline (reference sequence). The CDR3 DNA reads as TGTGCCACCGACGGCCGACGGGGGTACAATGAGCAGTTCTTC. It yields the protein CATDGRRGYNEQFF.

The chain recombines TRBV4-1 with TRBJ2-3, with D tentatively TRBD1 (6 bases). The CDR3 has 15 residues. Germline loops: CDR1 MGHRA, CDR2 YSYEKL. V was trimmed by 5 bases and J by 6 bases, leaving 18 bases between them. CDR3 sequence (DNA): TGCGCCAGCAGCGAGTGGGACACCGCCCCCGATACGCAGTATTTT. Its protein is CASSEWDTAPDTQYF.

V is TRBV20-1 and J is TRBJ2-1, with 9 bases that match TRBD2. With 3 bases clipped from V and 14 bases from J, the junction kept 8 bases outside the gene matches. The length of the CDR3 is 12 residues. Germline lookup yields CDR1 DFQATT and CDR2 SNEGSKA (reference sequence). In nucleotides, the CDR3 is TGCAGTGCTAGCCAAGCGGGAGGAAATGAGTTCTTC. It specifies CSASQAGGNEFF.

This chain joins TRBV21-1 and TRBJ2-6. TRBV21-1 is an annotated pseudogene. The CDR3 is 17 residues long. The CDR3, as DNA: TGTGCCAGCAGCAAAGTTAGCAGAACATCTGGGGCCAACGTCCCGACTTTC. Translation: CASSKVSRTSGANVPTF.